The clone carrying this TCR beta chain has just one count. Its specificity is unknown. The sample originates from a study of T cell responses to AZD1222 COVID-19 vaccine. Study-wide background: Second doses at about 4 or about 12 weeks were pooled. Findings and limits, study-wide: Two AZD1222 administrations were followed by greater Spike-specific TCR breadth and depth. The donor group comprised mostly white British people and more females; the analysis possibly underestimated clonal diversity. The study identified only five or six AZD1222 recipients as seropositive at baseline.

Generated by immunoSEQ multiplex PCR, the TCRdb table keeps only in-frame clones and is missing some. The table records 100,000 to 120,000 clones, about nine tenths of them present only once. Germline V gene data show CDR1 as LGHNT and CDR2 as FRNRAP. The CDR3 runs to 12 residues. V was clipped by 11 bases and J by 4 bases; unmatched bases: 4. The source is an adult in good health. V gene TRBV12-5 combines with J gene TRBJ1-4; 7 bases map to TRBD1. Material: peripheral blood, obtained on day 0 of AZD1222 vaccination. CDR3 DNA sequence: TGTGCTTCTCAGGGGGTTAATGAAAAACTGTTTTTT. As protein: CASQGVNEKLFF.